These 12 T cell receptor beta chains were sequenced from one sample in a study of cytomegalovirus exposure and HLA in healthy donors. The PCR contained 60 Vbeta and 13 Jbeta primers. Assay: immunoSEQ multiplex PCR; the TCRdb copy retains only in-frame clones and omits some. The clone table shows fewer than 150,000 clones, with the ten largest holding approximately 3.8%. Sequencing was performed on PBMCs. Every receptor here comes from a man younger than 35 in good health and CMV-seronegative.

CDR3 sequence: CASSSDRGLFYEQYF. In DNA form, the CDR3 reads TGTGCCAGCAGCTCCGACAGGGGCCTTTTCTACGAGCAGTACTTC. This sequence joins TRBV7-2 and TRBJ2-7, with 8 bases fitting TRBD1. The CDR3 runs 15 residues. CDR1 SGHTA and CDR2 FQGNSA come from the germline V gene. V lost 4 bases, J lost 3 bases, and 8 bases stayed unmatched. The variable domain in full, completed from reference TRBV7-2 and TRBJ2-7, reads GAGVSQSPSNKVTEKGKDVELRCDPISGHTALYWYRQSLGQGLEFLIYFQGNSAPDKSGLPSDRFSAERTGGSVSTLTIQRTQQEDSAVYLCASSSDRGLFYEQYFGPGTRLTVT.

The rearrangement links TRBV4-1 to TRBJ2-6; TRBD1 might be the D (6 bases). The germline V gene has CDR1 MGHRA and CDR2 YSYEKL. V lost 0 bases and J 15 bases, leaving 12 bases between the germline ends. The CDR3 is 13 amino acids. The CDR3: CASSQEGKGDLTF. The CDR3 region has the DNA TGCGCCAGCAGCCAAGAGGGGAAGGGGGACCTGACTTTC.

Judged by frequency, this clone is medium-sized (0.01 to 0.1%). V usage is TRBV13 and J usage is TRBJ1-2; TRBD1 is a possible D gene (6 bases). V was clipped by 3 bases and J by 8 bases, with 10 bases between them. From germline, CDR1 is PRHDT and CDR2 FYEKMQ (reference sequence). The CDR3 extends over 12 amino acids. Here the CDR3 reads CASSFRGLGYTF. Written as DNA, the CDR3 is TGTGCCAGCAGCTTTAGGGGGTTAGGCTACACCTTC.

The rearrangement links TRBV6-1 to TRBJ2-6, with TRBD1 as a possible D gene (6 bases). V was clipped by 4 bases and J by 1 base, with 17 bases between them. Germline V gene data show CDR1 as MNHNS and CDR2 as SASEGT. The CDR3 is 18 residues long. The CDR3 sequence: CASSAPGERFSGANVLTF. DNA for the CDR3: TGTGCCAGCAGTGCACCAGGGGAGAGGTTTTCTGGGGCCAACGTCCTGACTTTC.

The chain has TRBV4-2 and TRBJ2-3; D is possibly TRBD2 (6 bases). In germline, CDR1 is LGHNA, CDR2 YNFKEQ. The germline V and J ends were trimmed by 2 bases and 0 bases, with 9 bases remaining between them. This CDR3 comprises 15 residues. Here the CDR3 reads CASSQWGTSTDTQYF. CDR3 nucleotide sequence: TGTGCCAGCAGCCAATGGGGGACTAGCACAGATACGCAGTATTTT.

The gene calls are TRBV11-3 and TRBJ2-3; 7 nucleotides agree with TRBD1. With V trimmed by 0 bases and J by 4 bases, 4 bases remained unmatched. This CDR3 is built from 15 residues. Germline lookup yields CDR1 SGHNT and CDR2 YENEEA. Written as DNA, the CDR3 is TGTGCCAGCAGCTTAGATGGAACAGGGGCAGATACGCAGTATTTT. This translates into CASSLDGTGADTQYF.

The chain joins TRBV6-6 to TRBJ1-1; 9 nucleotides line up with TRBD1. CDR1 is MNHNY and CDR2 is SVGAGI in the germline V gene (reference sequence). V was pared by 2 bases and J by 5 bases, with 9 bases of the junction left unmatched. The CDR3 is 16 amino acids. The CDR3 region has the DNA TGTGCCAGCAGTTACGCAACCGGGACAGGGAGGACTGAAGCTTTCTTT. This gives the protein CASSYATGTGRTEAFF.

The V call is TRBV7-8, the J call TRBJ1-1; perhaps TRBD1 as D (6 bases). CDR3 length: 13 amino acids. Germline V gives CDR1 SGHVS, CDR2 FQNEAQ. V was pared by 1 base and J by 8 bases, with 11 bases between. The CDR3 nucleotides are TGTGCCAGCAGCTTAGAGGACAGCGAAGAAGCTTTCTTT. Translating gives CASSLEDSEEAFF.

This CDR3 reads CASSSRGQGDNEQFF. The CDR3 coding sequence is TGCGCCAGTTCTTCGAGGGGGCAGGGGGACAATGAGCAGTTCTTC. The J gene is TRBJ2-1, the V gene TRBV5-1; 7 positions agree with TRBD1. Trimming removed 8 bases from V and 5 bases from J; junction bases left unmatched: 13. CDR3 length: 15 residues. Looked up from germline, CDR1 is SGHRS and CDR2 is YFSETQ.

The chain recombines TRBV4-1 with TRBJ2-2, with a possible D match to TRBD2 (6 bases). Per germline, CDR1 MGHRA and CDR2 YSYEKL. The CDR3 totals 17 residues. V lost 5 bases and J lost 1, with 17 bases in between. The CDR3 nucleotides read TGCGCCAGCAGCATTACCCCCGGGACTCTGAACACCGGGGAGCTGTTTTTT. Translation: CASSITPGTLNTGELFF.

The V gene is TRBV30, the J gene TRBJ2-2; tentative D call: TRBD1 (6 bases). The V and J ends lost 5 bases and 1 base respectively, with 11 bases between them. This CDR3 contains 14 residues. Looked up from germline, CDR1 is GTSNPN and CDR2 is SVGIG (reference sequence). The CDR3 region has the DNA TGTGCCTGGGGGGTACAGGGGAACACCGGGGAGCTGTTTTTT. Encoded protein: CAWGVQGNTGELFF.

This chain joins TRBV9 and TRBJ1-3; D not resolved. Germline CDR1 reads SGDLS; CDR2 reads YYNGEE. V was clipped by 4 bases and J by 4 bases, with 18 bases between them. The length of the CDR3 is 16 residues. The CDR3 loop is CASSSPGGEDGNTIYF. The DNA of the CDR3 is TGTGCCAGCAGCTCTCCCGGCGGGGAGGACGGAAACACCATATATTTT. Together with reference TRBV9 and TRBJ1-3, the CDR3 gives the full variable domain: DSGVTQTPKHLITATGQRVTLRCSPRSGDLSVYWYQQSLDQGLQFLIQYYNGEERAKGNILERFSAQQFPDLHSELNLSSLELGDSALYFCASSSPGGEDGNTIYFGEGSWLTVV.